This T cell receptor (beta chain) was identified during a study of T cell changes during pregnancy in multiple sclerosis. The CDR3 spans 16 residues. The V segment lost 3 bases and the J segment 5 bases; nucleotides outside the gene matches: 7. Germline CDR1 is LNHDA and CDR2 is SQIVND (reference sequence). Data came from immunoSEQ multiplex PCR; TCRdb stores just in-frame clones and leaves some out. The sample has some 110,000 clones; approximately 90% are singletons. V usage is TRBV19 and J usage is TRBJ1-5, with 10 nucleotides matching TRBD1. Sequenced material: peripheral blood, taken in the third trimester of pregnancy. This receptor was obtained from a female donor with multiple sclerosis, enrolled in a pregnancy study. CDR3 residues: CASSISGTGVDQPQHF. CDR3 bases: TGTGCCAGTAGTATCTCCGGGACAGGGGTGGATCAGCCCCAGCATTTT.